These 20 T cell receptor beta chains originate from one sample sequenced in a study of blood T cell repertoires in COVID-19. The data were produced by immunoSEQ multiplex PCR, yet TCRdb's version contains in-frame clones alone and is incomplete. The sample lists hundreds of thousands of clones; 85% were seen once. Material for sequencing was PBMCs or T cells enriched from blood (not recorded which). The receptors were gathered from a woman aged 45-65 years who had recovered from COVID-19.

This sequence joins TRBV29-1 and TRBJ2-2; D gene uncertain. The V gene's germline CDR1 is SQVTM and CDR2 ANQGSEA. The CDR3 sequence is 11 residues long. V lost 7 bases and J 4 bases, leaving 7 bases between the germline ends. Written as DNA, the CDR3 is TGCAGCGCTGGTAGCACCGGGGAGCTGTTTTTT. Translation gives CSAGSTGELFF.

This rearrangement joins TRBV14 to TRBJ1-2; D might be TRBD1 (5 bases). Germline V lookup: CDR1 SGHDN, CDR2 FVKESK. The CDR3 extends over 13 amino acids. V was trimmed by 0 bases and J by 9 bases, leaving 11 bases between them. As DNA, the CDR3 is TGTGCCAGCAGCCAAGAGGGACTACGGAGCTACACCTTC. Its protein product is CASSQEGLRSYTF.

The chain recombines TRBV11-2 with TRBJ2-5; maybe TRBD1 (6 bases). V gave up 2 bases and J gave up 4 bases, with 17 bases separating them. The CDR3 is 16 residues long. Germline loops: CDR1 SGHAT, CDR2 FQNNGV. The CDR3 nucleotides are TGTGCCAGCAGCTTAAACTCAGGGGCCGCATCAGAGACCCAGTACTTC. Amino acid sequence: CASSLNSGAASETQYF.

This clone was counted once. The chain carries TRBV5-1 and TRBJ1-5; 7 positions match TRBD1. Germline V lookup: CDR1 SGHRS, CDR2 YFSETQ. The CDR3 runs 15 residues. The V gene end was trimmed by 0 bases and the J gene end by 4 bases; junction bases not matched to a gene: 4. This CDR3 reads CASSLAGTDNQPQHF. The CDR3 region has the DNA TGCGCCAGCAGCTTGGCAGGGACAGATAATCAGCCCCAGCATTTT.

The CDR3 sequence is CASTQGQSWAGYTF. The CDR3 DNA is TGTGCCAGCACCCAGGGACAGTCCTGGGCTGGCTACACCTTC. The rearrangement uses TRBV2 and TRBJ1-2; 7 bases agree with TRBD1. The CDR3 loop spans 14 amino acids. The germline CDR1 and CDR2 sequences are SNHLY and FYNNEI. With 7 bases clipped from V and 7 bases from J, the junction kept 12 bases outside the gene matches.

V gene TRBV7-3 combines with J gene TRBJ1-5, with D perhaps TRBD1 (6 bases). The V end was cut by 5 bases, the J end by 2 bases, with 22 bases between. The CDR3 totals 18 residues. From germline, CDR1 is SGHTA and CDR2 FQGTGA. The CDR3 spells CASSPGQYKTEGNQPQHF. In nucleotides, the CDR3 is TGTGCCAGCAGCCCCGGACAGTATAAGACTGAGGGCAATCAGCCCCAGCATTTT.

This sequence joins TRBV6-2 or TRBV6-3 and TRBJ2-2; TRBD2 matches 13 bases. Germline assignment: CDR1 MNHEY and CDR2 SVGEGT. This CDR3 has 16 amino acids. V was clipped by 6 bases and J by 8 bases; unmatched bases: 9. This CDR3 is CASSHAWTSGRGELFF. CDR3 nucleotides: TGTGCCAGCAGCCATGCCTGGACTAGCGGGAGAGGGGAGCTGTTTTTT.

The rearrangement links TRBV3-1 (or the pseudogene TRBV3-2) to TRBJ1-3, with D perhaps matching TRBD1 (6 bases). Trimming took off 2 bases at V and 2 bases at J, with 10 bases between the two ends. The CDR3 is 15 residues long. CDR1 is LGHDT and CDR2 is YNNKEL in the germline V gene (reference sequence). Here the CDR3 reads CASSQLSGAGNTIYF. Written as DNA, the CDR3 is TGTGCCAGCAGCCAATTGTCAGGGGCTGGAAACACCATATATTTT.

V and J are TRBV27 and TRBJ2-2, with 7 bases aligning to TRBD2. This CDR3 comprises 18 residues. Trimming cost V 3 bases and J 1 base; bases outside gene matches: 11. Per germline, CDR1 MNHEY and CDR2 SMNVEV (reference sequence). CDR3 protein: CASSFRSGSGKNTGELFF. The CDR3 DNA sequence: TGTGCCAGCAGTTTTCGGTCGGGGAGCGGGAAGAACACCGGGGAGCTGTTTTTT.

The rearrangement links TRBV4-3 to TRBJ2-1; 14 bases are shared with TRBD2. This CDR3 contains 17 residues. Trimming at V came to 4 bases and at J to 2 bases, leaving 4 bases not matched to a gene. The V gene's germline CDR1 is LGHNA and CDR2 YSLEER. CDR3 residues: CASSPGLAGGAYNEQFF. As DNA, the CDR3 is TGCGCCAGCAGCCCTGGACTAGCGGGAGGTGCCTACAATGAGCAGTTCTTC.

The chain combines TRBV5-1 with TRBJ1-3; D is ambiguous. The V and J ends lost 1 base and 0 bases respectively, with 14 bases between them. Germline loops: CDR1 SGHRS, CDR2 YFSETQ. The CDR3 covers 17 residues. CDR3 coding DNA: TGCGCCAGCAGCTTGTATTTCAGAATTGACTCTGGAAACACCATATATTTT. It codes for CASSLYFRIDSGNTIYF.

The rearrangement links TRBV5-1 to TRBJ2-7, with TRBD2 identical over 7 bases. J was trimmed by 1 base and V by 5 bases; bases with no gene match: 6. Germline CDR1 SGHRS, CDR2 YFSETQ. The CDR3 length is 14 residues. The CDR3 region is CASRVAGESYEQYF. CDR3 DNA: TGCGCCAGCAGAGTGGCGGGGGAGTCCTACGAGCAGTACTTC.

The chain carries TRBV7-2 and TRBJ1-3, with D uncertain. Germline CDR1 and CDR2: SGHTA and FQGNSA. V lost 7 bases to trimming and J lost 1 base, with 14 bases between them. CDR3 size: 15 residues. CDR3 loop: CASTVAVLSGNTIYF. DNA for the CDR3: TGTGCCAGCACGGTCGCGGTGCTGTCTGGAAACACCATATATTTT.

The rearrangement joins TRBV7-3 to TRBJ2-2; 7 nucleotides match TRBD2. The CDR3 loop spans 15 amino acids. The J segment lost 5 bases and the V segment lost 0 bases, leaving 3 bases of the junction unmatched. Germline loops: CDR1 SGHTA, CDR2 FQGTGA. This CDR3 reads CASSLTGGETGELFF. Here the CDR3 DNA reads TGTGCCAGCAGCTTAACGGGAGGGGAAACCGGGGAGCTGTTTTTT.

The CDR3: CASSLSPGLAGHPLYNEQFF. Written as DNA, the CDR3 is TGTGCCAGCAGCTTGTCCCCCGGACTAGCGGGACATCCGCTCTACAATGAGCAGTTCTTC. The rearrangement joins TRBV5-4 to TRBJ2-1, with 12 bases matching TRBD2. The CDR3 runs 20 residues. Germline lookup yields CDR1 SGHNT and CDR2 YYREEE (reference sequence). Trimming at V came to 1 base and at J to 3 bases, leaving 14 bases not matched to a gene.

The chain joins TRBV2 to TRBJ1-5; 7 nucleotides agree with TRBD1. The CDR3 has 15 residues. CDR1 and CDR2 from the germline V gene are SNHLY and FYNNEI. The J segment lost 2 bases and the V segment lost 5 bases, leaving 6 bases of the junction unmatched. CDR3 residues: CASSQLTGGNQPQHF. Here the CDR3 DNA reads TGTGCCAGCAGTCAGTTAACAGGGGGCAATCAGCCCCAGCATTTT.

The chain links TRBV4-1 to TRBJ1-1, with 8 nucleotides matching TRBD1. V lost 1 base and J lost 0; bases outside the gene matches: 10. Germline V lookup: CDR1 MGHRA, CDR2 YSYEKL. The CDR3 has 18 amino acids. CDR3 in DNA: TGCGCCAGCAGCCAAGTCCAGGGGGCATTTGAAGTGAACACTGAAGCTTTCTTT. Translated, it gives CASSQVQGAFEVNTEAFF.

Here the CDR3 reads CASSRETGENTEAFF. The CDR3, as DNA: TGTGCCAGCTCACGGGAAACAGGGGAGAACACTGAAGCTTTCTTT. This rearrangement joins TRBV18 to TRBJ1-1, with 7 positions matching TRBD1. This CDR3 has 15 amino acids. The trim removed 4 bases at V and 1 base at J, leaving 6 bases unmatched. CDR1 is KGHSH, CDR2 LQKENI, per germline.

The J gene is TRBJ1-4, the V gene TRBV18; 7 bases line up with TRBD1. The CDR3 consists of 14 residues. The ends lost 4 bases at V and 3 bases at J; junction bases unmatched: 2. Germline V gives CDR1 KGHSH, CDR2 LQKENI. The chain's CDR3 is CASSLGQANEKLFF. The CDR3 region has the DNA TGTGCCAGCTCACTAGGACAGGCTAATGAAAAACTGTTTTTT. Full variable domain (remainder filled in from reference TRBV18 and TRBJ1-4): NAGVMQNPRHLVRRRGQEARLRCSPMKGHSHVYWYRQLPEEGLKFMVYLQKENIIDESGMPKERFSAEFPKEGPSILRIQQVVRGDSAAYFCASSLGQANEKLFFGSGTQLSVL.

This chain joins TRBV20-1 and TRBJ2-5, with D unclear. This CDR3 is built from 11 residues. Trimming stripped 0 bases from V and 4 bases from J, with 3 bases between. CDR1 is DFQATT and CDR2 is SNEGSKA in the germline V gene (reference sequence). CDR3 in DNA: TGCAGTGCTAGAGATCGAGAGACCCAGTACTTC. Translating gives CSARDRETQYF.